This T cell receptor beta chain emerged from a study of identical twins. Trimming shortened V by 0 bases and J by 10 bases, and 10 bases separated the two germline ends. Looked up from germline, CDR1 is SGHRS and CDR2 is YFSETQ. The length of the CDR3 is 13 residues. TCRdb called the 5' RACE reads again in MiXCR, with one record for every CDR3 protein. The sample lists around 490,000 distinct CDR3 sequences, roughly 13% occurring once. This same sample was also taken into another study, of yellow fever vaccine responses in identical twins.

The chain recombines TRBV5-1 with TRBJ1-4, with D maybe TRBD1 (6 bases). This TCR was recovered from a woman aged 18-29 years in good health. Source material: CD4+ T cells sorted from blood. This CDR3 reads CASSLDGGGKLFF. CDR3 DNA sequence: TGCGCCAGCAGCTTGGACGGGGGCGGAAAACTGTTTTTT.